This TCR beta chain emerged from a study of blood T cell repertoires in COVID-19. V was shortened by 5 bases and J by 3 bases, with 7 bases between the two germline ends. The CDR3 contains 11 residues. Germline lookup yields CDR1 DFQATT and CDR2 SNEGSKA (reference sequence). Only in-frame clones appear in the TCRdb table, and some are missing; sequencing was by immunoSEQ multiplex PCR. In the table there are roughly 310,000 clones, roughly 88% of which are singletons. The source is a woman aged 25-40 years with COVID-19, enrolled during active disease. The V gene is TRBV20-1, the J gene TRBJ1-1, with D perhaps TRBD1 (5 bases). Sequencing used peripheral blood. The DNA for the CDR3 is TGCAGTGCTTGGGGGGACACTGAAGCTTTCTTT. This codes for CSAWGDTEAFF.